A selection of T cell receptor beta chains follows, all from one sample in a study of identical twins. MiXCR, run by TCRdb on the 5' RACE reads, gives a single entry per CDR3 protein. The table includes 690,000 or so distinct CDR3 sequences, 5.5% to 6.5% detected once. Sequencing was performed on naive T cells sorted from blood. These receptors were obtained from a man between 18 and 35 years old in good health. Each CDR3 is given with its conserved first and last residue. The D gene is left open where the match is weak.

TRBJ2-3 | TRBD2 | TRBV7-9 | CASSRGSPPTDTQYF
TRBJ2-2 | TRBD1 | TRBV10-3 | CAISEQTGATGELFF
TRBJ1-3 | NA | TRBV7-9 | CASSLQGRTIYF
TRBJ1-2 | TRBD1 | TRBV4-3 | CASSQDWTGRGYGYTF
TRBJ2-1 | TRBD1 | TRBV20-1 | CSALLRDSIYNEQFF
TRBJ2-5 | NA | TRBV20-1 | CSATGTAWGETQYF
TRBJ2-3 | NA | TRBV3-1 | CASSQSGLRLYTDTQYF
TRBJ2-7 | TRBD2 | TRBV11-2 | CASSLERLAGRYEQYF
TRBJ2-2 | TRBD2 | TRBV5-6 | CASSLAGGPSGELFF
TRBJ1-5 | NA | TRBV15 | CATKEILSNQPQHF
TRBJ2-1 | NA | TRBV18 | CASSMPQISYNEQFF
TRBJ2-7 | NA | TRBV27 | CASSWGPPGPSYEQYF
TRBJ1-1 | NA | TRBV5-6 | CASSLVKGRSTEAFF
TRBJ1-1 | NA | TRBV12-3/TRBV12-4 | CASSLRGAGLNTEAFF
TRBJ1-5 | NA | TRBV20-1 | CSARRSSINQPQHF
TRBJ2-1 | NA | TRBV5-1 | CASSFRRGAYNEQFF
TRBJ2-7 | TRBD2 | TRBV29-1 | CSVETSGSSYEQYF
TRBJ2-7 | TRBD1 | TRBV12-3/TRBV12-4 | CASSTDRGITYEQYF
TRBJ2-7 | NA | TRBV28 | CASSPRPPRYEQYF
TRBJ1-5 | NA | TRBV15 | CATSRDWGQGTYSNQPQHF
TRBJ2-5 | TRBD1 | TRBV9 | CASSVDIEGAGQETQYF
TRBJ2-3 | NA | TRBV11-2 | CASSSWVGTDTQYF
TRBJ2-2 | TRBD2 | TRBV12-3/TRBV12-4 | CASSLPKGLAFTGELFF
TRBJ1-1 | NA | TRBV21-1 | CASSKDRAAAEAFF
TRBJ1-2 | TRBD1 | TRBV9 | CASSLTGELSGYTF
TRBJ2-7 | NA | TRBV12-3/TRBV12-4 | CASSFTRYEQYF
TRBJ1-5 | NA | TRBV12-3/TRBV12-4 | CASRLGRQPQHF
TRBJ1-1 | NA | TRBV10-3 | CAISVAGETTEAFF
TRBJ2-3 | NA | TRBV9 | CASSASSDTQYF
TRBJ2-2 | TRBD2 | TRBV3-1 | CASSHTGLAGGPNTGELFF
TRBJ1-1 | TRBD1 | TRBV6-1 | CASSKQGVGTEAFF
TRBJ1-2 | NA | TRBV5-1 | CASSFTMDGYTF
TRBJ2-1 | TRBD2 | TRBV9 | CASSEGGNEQFF
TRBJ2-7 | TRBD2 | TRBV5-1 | CASSLLAGPYEQYF
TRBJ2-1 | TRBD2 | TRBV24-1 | CATSDTLAGWTEQFF
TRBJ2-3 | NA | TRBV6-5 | CASSYSSVGLTDYTQYF
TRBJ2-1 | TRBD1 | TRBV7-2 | CASSSSGTGTEQFF
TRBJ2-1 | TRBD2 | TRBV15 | CATSRVGGGSYNEQFF
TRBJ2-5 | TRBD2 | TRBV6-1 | CASNPLGGRAAETQYF
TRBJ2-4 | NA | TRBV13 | CASSSQGWSIQYF
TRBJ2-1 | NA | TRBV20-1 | CSARARVTGVSYNEQFF
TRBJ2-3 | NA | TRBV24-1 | CATSDLEDTQPPQYF
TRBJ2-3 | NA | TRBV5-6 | CASSQGSGSTDTQYF
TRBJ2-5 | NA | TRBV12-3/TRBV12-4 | CASAQGAEETQYF
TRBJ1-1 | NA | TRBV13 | CASSPDKAESMNTEAFF
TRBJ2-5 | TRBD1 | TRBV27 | CASSITGGDETQYF
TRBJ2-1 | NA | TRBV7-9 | CASSLEGLVHNEQFF
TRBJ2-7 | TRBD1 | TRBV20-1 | CSAARPGQGAWEQYF
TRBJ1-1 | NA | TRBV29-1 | CSVDPGGLNTEAFF